This TCR beta chain was identified during a study of cytomegalovirus exposure and HLA in healthy donors. Study-wide background: Genetic ancestry analysis placed about 80% of the roughly 400 donors that were genotyped in the Caucasian-associated cluster. Broader study findings: Researchers reported in a later analysis that common viral pathogens appeared linked to several top clusters. The study listed 164 cytomegalovirus-associated TCR beta chains. Rarity characterized most TCR sequences, yet some public TCRs appeared in many donors.

PCR primers comprised 60 Vbeta and 13 Jbeta primers. Sequencing was performed with immunoSEQ multiplex PCR; in TCRdb, only in-frame clones are kept and a portion is missing. The repertoire has approximately 150,000 clones, 80% to 85% of them found once; the top ten carry roughly 4.3%. Remarks on this clone: What it recognizes is unknown.

This TCR was recovered from a man aged 50 to 60 in good health and CMV-seropositive. Input material: PBMCs.

In DNA form, the CDR3 reads TGTGCCAGCAGTGATAGTACCGGCACTGAAGCTTTCTTT. Protein: CASSDSTGTEAFF. This chain links TRBV6-1 with TRBJ1-1; D not certain. The CDR3 is made up of 13 amino acids. V gave up 3 bases and J gave up 4 bases, with 9 bases separating them. CDR1 is MNHNS and CDR2 is SASEGT in the germline V gene.